These 11 T cell receptor beta chains were sequenced from one sample in a study of glioma-infiltrating T cells. Amplification of TCR alpha and beta CDR3 regions from RNA used iRepertoire nested multiplex PCR. TCRdb re-derived calls from the multiplex PCR reads in MiXCR, one entry per CDR3 protein. This repertoire shows 170,000 or so distinct CDR3 sequences, around 40% found once; its top ten account for around 5.2%. Sequencing used glioma tissue, nonneoplastic brain tissue, or PBMCs (not recorded which). These receptor sequences come from a human donor with low-grade glioma or glioblastoma, undergoing nonglioma brain surgery, or in good health (not recorded which).

The chain recombines TRBV5-1 with TRBJ1-2; TRBD1 agrees at 7 bases. The CDR3 is 14 residues long. Per germline, CDR1 SGHRS and CDR2 YFSETQ. Trimming at V came to 4 bases and at J to 2 bases, leaving 5 bases not matched to a gene. The CDR3 is CASSITDRNYGYTF. DNA of the CDR3: TGCGCCAGCAGCATAACGGACAGGAACTATGGCTACACCTTC.

This clonotype was counted ten times or more. This chain joins TRBV28 and TRBJ1-1; D remains unclear. The CDR3 sequence is 14 residues long. In germline, CDR1 is MDHEN, CDR2 SYDVKM. Trimming left V 7 bases short and J 0 bases short, with 12 bases between. This CDR3 reads CASNLPGMNTEAFF. The CDR3 DNA follows: TGTGCCAGCAATCTTCCAGGTATGAACACTGAAGCTTTCTTT.

This clonotype appeared many times. The rearrangement uses TRBV28 and TRBJ2-3, with D tentatively TRBD1 or TRBD2 (5 bases each). Germline V CDR1 and CDR2: MDHEN, SYDVKM. The CDR3 has 14 amino acids. Deletions cut 2 bases from V and 0 bases from J, with 6 bases between. The CDR3 here is CASSLGTSTDTQYF. DNA of the CDR3: TGTGCCAGCAGTTTAGGGACGAGCACAGATACGCAGTATTTT.

This chain uses TRBV19 with TRBJ2-5; D possibly corresponds to TRBD2 (5 bases). There are 13 residues in the CDR3. V lost 9 bases and J 1 base, leaving 12 bases between the germline ends. From germline, CDR1 is LNHDA and CDR2 SQIVND (reference sequence). The CDR3 sequence: CARERYAQETQYF. The CDR3 DNA reads as TGTGCCAGGGAGCGGTATGCCCAAGAGACCCAGTACTTC.

This clonotype was observed once. The chain combines TRBV2 with TRBJ2-2; D is undetermined. The CDR3 contains 16 residues. Trimming removed 11 bases from V and 1 base from J, with 20 bases in between. Germline loops: CDR1 SNHLY, CDR2 FYNNEI. CDR3 sequence reads: CAVHLVRERNTGELFF. The CDR3 region has the DNA TGTGCCGTCCACCTTGTAAGGGAAAGGAACACCGGGGAGCTGTTTTTT.

This clonotype showed up many times. The chain uses TRBV20-1 and TRBJ1-2, with D unclear. From germline, CDR1 is DFQATT and CDR2 SNEGSKA (reference sequence). CDR3 length: 15 residues. V was pared by 6 bases and J by 5 bases, with 22 bases between. CDR3 sequence: CSAEPGWGWGYGYTF. The DNA for the CDR3 is TGCAGTGCCGAACCGGGTTGGGGTTGGGGATATGGCTACACCTTC.

At least ten counts were recorded for this clonotype. The V gene is TRBV7-2, the J gene TRBJ2-1; unclear D gene. Trimming removed 4 bases from V and 10 bases from J, with 8 bases in between. This CDR3 has 11 amino acids. Germline values: CDR1 SGHTA, CDR2 FQGNSA. The CDR3 loop is CASSSVEEQFF. As DNA, the CDR3 is TGTGCCAGCAGCTCTGTGGAGGAGCAGTTCTTC.

About this clonotype itself: One base away lies a much larger clone, so this may be a sequencing read error. The rearrangement links TRBV20-1 to TRBJ2-1, with TRBD2 identical over 7 bases. From germline, CDR1 is DFQATT and CDR2 SNEGSKA (reference sequence). CDR3 length: 16 residues. J lost 5 bases, V lost 2 bases, and 12 bases had no gene match. The CDR3 sequence is CSARPLTDREDNEQFF. For the CDR3, the DNA is TGCAGTGCTAGACCCTTGACTGACCGGGAGGACAATGAGCAGTTCTTC.

This clonotype was detected a few times. This clone may be a read error of a much larger clone one base away. The J gene is TRBJ2-1, the V gene TRBV2, with 8 bases matching TRBD1. The CDR3 has 13 amino acids. The V gene's germline CDR1 is SNHLY and CDR2 FYNNEI. The V gene end was trimmed by 11 bases and the J gene end by 9 bases; junction bases not matched to a gene: 12. The CDR3 nucleotides read TGTGCCGGGGGATGGACAGGGTGGTGTGAGCAGTTCTTC. Translated: CAGGWTGWCEQFF.

Concerning this clonotype itself: A single base separates this from a much larger clone, so it may be a read error. CDR3 region: CASSPWDGRQETQYF. The CDR3, as DNA: TGTGCCAGCAGCCCATGGGACGGACGACAAGAGACCCAGTACTTC. The chain joins TRBV27 to TRBJ2-5; D may match TRBD1 or TRBD2 (5 bases each). This CDR3 has 15 residues. Germline V gene sequence: CDR1 MNHEY, CDR2 SMNVEV (reference sequence). Trimming took off 6 bases at V and 2 bases at J, with 16 bases between the two ends.

This clonotype was detected ten times or more. The gene calls are TRBV3-1 and TRBJ1-3, with 9 bases lining up with TRBD1. This CDR3 has 15 amino acids. Looked up from germline, CDR1 is LGHDT and CDR2 is YNNKEL (reference sequence). Losses at the gene ends were 4 bases for V and 4 bases for J; bases not matched to a gene: 5. CDR3 sequence reads: CASSLGGQGGNTIYF. The CDR3 nucleotides read TGTGCCAGCAGCCTCGGGGGACAGGGAGGAAACACCATATATTTT.